These 14 T cell receptor beta chains share one sample of origin, sequenced in a study of Graves' ophthalmopathy and Graves' hyperthyroidism. Amplifying from RNA transcripts, the study obtained TCR beta CDR3 regions. HTBI-primed first-round RT-PCR preceded second-round multiplex PCR. TCRdb fed the multiplex PCR reads into MiXCR, producing one record per CDR3 protein. The table shows a few hundred thousand distinct CDR3 sequences, with approximately 18% occurring only once. Specimen: peripheral blood. All receptors come from an adult woman with stable Graves' hyperthyroidism.

There are many counts of this clonotype. The chain has TRBV6-1 and TRBJ2-7; unclear D gene. Trimming shortened V by 2 bases and J by 4 bases, and 15 bases separated the two germline ends. Germline-derived CDR1 and CDR2 are MNHNS and SASEGT. This CDR3 contains 15 residues. The CDR3 sequence is CASSEPPGLGYEQYF. The CDR3 DNA reads TGTGCCAGCAGTGAACCCCCGGGCCTAGGTTACGAGCAGTACTTC.

In regard to this clonotype: Possible read error: a much larger clone is one base away. J is TRBJ2-5 and V is TRBV20-1, with 8 bases fitting TRBD1. CDR3 length: 14 residues. Germline-derived CDR1 and CDR2 are DFQATT and SNEGSKA (reference sequence). The CDR3 protein is CGARARQGRGTQYF. DNA of the CDR3: TGCGGTGCTCGAGCTAGACAGGGGCGGGGGACCCAGTACTTC.

This clonotype was seen repeatedly, ten times or more. J is TRBJ2-5 and V is TRBV9; D may match TRBD1 or TRBD2 (6 bases each). Germline CDR1 and CDR2: SGDLS and YYNGEE. Trimming left V 3 bases short and J 1 base short, with 13 bases between. CDR3 length equals 15 residues. The CDR3 loop reads CASSEDPGAQETQYF. In nucleotides, the CDR3 is TGTGCCAGCAGCGAAGACCCGGGGGCCCAAGAGACCCAGTACTTC.

This clonotype was seen ten or more times. The chain joins TRBV6-1 to TRBJ2-2, with TRBD2 matching 7 bases. This CDR3 is built from 14 residues. Losses at the gene ends were 8 bases for V and 7 bases for J; bases not matched to a gene: 10. Germline CDR1 MNHNS, CDR2 SASEGT. The CDR3 loop is CASAAGAKIGELFF. The CDR3 bases are TGTGCCAGCGCCGCGGGAGCAAAAATCGGGGAGCTGTTTTTT.

This clonotype was seen at least ten times. V is TRBV7-8 and J is TRBJ1-1; 8 positions match TRBD1. Germline values: CDR1 SGHVS, CDR2 FQNEAQ. V was clipped by 5 bases and J by 10 bases; unmatched bases: 3. There are 11 residues in the CDR3. This CDR3 is CASSPGTGAFF. The CDR3 nucleotides are TGTGCCAGCAGCCCCGGGACAGGAGCTTTCTTT.

The chain has TRBV6-5 and TRBJ2-7; 9 positions match TRBD2. From germline, CDR1 is MNHEY and CDR2 SVGAGI. The trim removed 2 bases at V and 3 bases at J, leaving 8 bases unmatched. The CDR3 consists of 16 residues. The CDR3 loop reads CASSYHMGTSSYEQYF. CDR3 nucleotide sequence: TGTGCCAGCAGTTACCACATGGGGACTAGCAGCTACGAGCAGTACTTC.

This clonotype has ten or more counts. This chain joins TRBV6-5 and TRBJ1-1; D is perhaps TRBD1 (6 bases). V lost 7 bases and J lost 3, with 12 bases in between. CDR1 is MNHEY, CDR2 SVGAGI, per germline. The length of the CDR3 is 13 residues. Here the CDR3 DNA reads TGTGCCAGCATCTCGGGGGCTCACACTGAAGCTTTCTTT. Its protein is CASISGAHTEAFF.

This clonotype was counted many times. The genes are TRBV19 and TRBJ2-5; 8 nucleotides agree with TRBD1. CDR3 length: 13 residues. CDR1 is LNHDA and CDR2 is SQIVND in the germline V gene (reference sequence). Germline trimming cut 6 bases from V and 4 bases from J; bases unmatched to any gene: 4. The CDR3 loop is CASSVQGGETQYF. CDR3 coding DNA: TGTGCCAGTAGCGTACAGGGGGGAGAGACCCAGTACTTC.

There are many counts of this clonotype. This chain connects TRBV6-2 or TRBV6-3 to TRBJ1-1; D may be TRBD1 (6 bases). Germline lookup yields CDR1 MNHEY and CDR2 SVGEGT. This CDR3 is 16 amino acids long. Trimming took 0 bases from V and 8 from J, leaving 19 bases between them. CDR3 DNA: TGTGCCAGCAGTTACTCGACGGCCTCGACAGGTTTAGAAGCTTTCTTT. This gives the protein CASSYSTASTGLEAFF.

In its sample, this clonotype was seen a few times. The chain combines TRBV4-1 with TRBJ1-2; D perhaps matches TRBD1 (5 bases). This CDR3 comprises 16 residues. Per the germline V gene, CDR1 is MGHRA and CDR2 is YSYEKL. Trimming left V 1 base short and J 7 bases short, with 19 bases between. The CDR3 coding sequence is TGCGCCAGCAGCCAAGCGCCGACAGCCGACCCCTCTGGCTACACCTTC. Protein: CASSQAPTADPSGYTF.

This chain connects TRBV6-1 to TRBJ2-7; D remains ambiguous. Germline CDR1 MNHNS, CDR2 SASEGT. The germline V and J ends were trimmed by 9 bases and 3 bases, with 18 bases remaining between them. The CDR3 is made up of 14 amino acids. The CDR3 DNA reads as TGTGCCAGTTCTCCTAGATCCTCCGTCTACGAGCAGTACTTC. This translates into CASSPRSSVYEQYF.

This clonotype was detected a few times. The V call is TRBV18, the J call TRBJ1-1; tentative D call: TRBD1 (5 bases). Trimming cost V 4 bases and J 11 bases, with 17 bases left between them. CDR3 length: 13 amino acids. From germline, CDR1 is KGHSH and CDR2 LQKENI. The chain's CDR3 is CASSRVTGTVAFF. Written as DNA, the CDR3 is TGTGCCAGCTCACGAGTAACCGGGACGGTCGCTTTCTTT.

This chain joins TRBV11-2 and TRBJ1-6; D may be TRBD1 (6 bases). V was cut by 7 bases and J by 8 bases, with 12 bases left in between. Germline V gene sequence: CDR1 SGHAT, CDR2 FQNNGV. The length of the CDR3 is 13 residues. The CDR3 reads CASTWGGDSPLHF. The CDR3 bases are TGTGCCAGCACATGGGGGGGCGATTCACCCCTCCACTTT.

Ten or more counts support this clonotype. The chain combines TRBV20-1 with TRBJ2-5; 10 nucleotides match TRBD1. Losses at the gene ends were 3 bases for V and 1 base for J; bases not matched to a gene: 2. This CDR3 has 14 residues. From germline, CDR1 is DFQATT and CDR2 SNEGSKA (reference sequence). CDR3 region: CSASRTGGQETQYF. The CDR3 DNA follows: TGCAGTGCTAGTAGGACAGGGGGCCAAGAGACCCAGTACTTC.